A single sample is the source of the 27 T cell receptor beta chains below, sequenced in a study of cytomegalovirus exposure and HLA in healthy donors. Primers: 60 Vbeta forward and 13 Jbeta reverse. Assay used: immunoSEQ multiplex PCR; TCRdb lists only in-frame clones, some missing. The repertoire has 220,000 or so clones, around four fifths of them found once; the top ten carry less than 2%. The sequencing input was PBMCs. The receptors originated from a man aged 45-65 years in good health and CMV-seronegative.

The chain employs TRBV27 and TRBJ1-6, with 7 bases fitting TRBD1. The length of the CDR3 is 16 residues. The V and J ends lost 6 bases and 9 bases, in that order; junction bases with no gene match: 14. In germline, CDR1 is MNHEY, CDR2 SMNVEV (reference sequence). The CDR3 nucleotides read TGTGCCAGCAGCCCGAGGACAGGTGGGACGAGTTCACCCCTCCACTTT. Encoded protein: CASSPRTGGTSSPLHF.

The chain couples TRBV9 to TRBJ2-3, with TRBD1 as a possible D gene (6 bases). CDR1 is SGDLS and CDR2 is YYNGEE in the germline V gene. V was shortened by 4 bases and J by 2 bases, with 14 bases between the two germline ends. This CDR3 is built from 15 residues. In DNA, the CDR3 is TGTGCCAGCAGCATGCTCAGGGGCCACACAGATACGCAGTATTTT. Residues: CASSMLRGHTDTQYF.

The V call is TRBV27, the J call TRBJ2-2; D is possibly TRBD2 (6 bases). Trimming removed 11 bases at V and 3 bases at J, with 13 bases between. The CDR3 has 13 amino acids. Germline loops: CDR1 MNHEY, CDR2 SMNVEV (reference sequence). The CDR3 coding sequence is TGTGCCTCCCGCGGGGCGTACACCGGGGAGCTGTTTTTT. This gives the protein CASRGAYTGELFF.

V gene TRBV4-1 combines with J gene TRBJ2-5; TRBD2 matches at 9 bases. Germline lookup yields CDR1 MGHRA and CDR2 YSYEKL. V shed 4 bases, J shed 5 bases, and the junction held 11 bases outside the gene matches. The CDR3 consists of 16 residues. The CDR3 sequence is CASSPLETSGYETQYF. The CDR3, as DNA: TGCGCCAGCAGCCCGTTAGAGACTAGCGGATATGAGACCCAGTACTTC.

The chain is built from TRBV30 and TRBJ1-5; 9 bases are shared with TRBD1. Trimming removed 5 bases from V and 6 bases from J; junction bases left unmatched: 5. Germline V gene sequence: CDR1 GTSNPN, CDR2 SVGIG (reference sequence). CDR3 size: 13 residues. The CDR3: CAWSQGAGQPQHF. The CDR3 DNA is TGTGCCTGGTCACAGGGGGCCGGTCAGCCCCAGCATTTT.

The chain employs TRBV18 and TRBJ2-3; 11 bases agree with TRBD2. Germline-derived CDR1 and CDR2 are KGHSH and LQKENI. After removal of 6 bases from V and 0 bases from J, the junction contained 5 bases not matched to a gene. This CDR3 is 16 amino acids long. The CDR3 DNA sequence: TGTGCCAGCTCTTTGATAGCGGGAGGGAGCACAGATACGCAGTATTTT. Amino acid sequence: CASSLIAGGSTDTQYF.

A single count supports this clone. V gene TRBV7-9 combines with J gene TRBJ2-7, with 9 bases matching TRBD1. Per germline, CDR1 SEHNR and CDR2 FQNEAQ (reference sequence). Trimming took 2 bases from V and 5 from J; bases not matched to a gene: 7. This CDR3 is 15 amino acids long. The CDR3 reads CASSLSTGTGNEQYF. DNA for the CDR3: TGTGCCAGCAGCTTAAGCACCGGGACAGGGAACGAGCAGTACTTC.

The CDR3 spells CASSEPGQGFNEKLFF. DNA for the CDR3: TGTGCCAGCAGTGAACCCGGACAGGGGTTTAATGAAAAACTGTTTTTT. The V gene is TRBV25-1, the J gene TRBJ1-4; 9 bases map to TRBD1. Germline trimming cut 2 bases from V and 4 bases from J; bases unmatched to any gene: 5. Germline loops: CDR1 MGHDK, CDR2 SYGVNS. The CDR3 is 16 amino acids.

The chain uses TRBV13 and TRBJ2-3, with TRBD1 matching over 8 bases. Per the germline V gene, CDR1 is PRHDT and CDR2 is FYEKMQ (reference sequence). Trimming at V came to 0 bases and at J to 6 bases, leaving 11 bases not matched to a gene. This CDR3 is 17 amino acids long. CDR3 coding DNA: TGTGCCAGCAGCTTAGGGGGGCAGGGGGCCCGCTGGGATACGCAGTATTTT. Amino acids: CASSLGGQGARWDTQYF.

This CDR3 reads CASSQDRGGRYDGELFF. The DNA for the CDR3 is TGCGCCAGCAGCCAAGACAGGGGCGGGAGGTACGACGGGGAGCTGTTTTTT. The rearrangement uses TRBV4-1 and TRBJ2-2, with TRBD2 identical over 8 bases. CDR3 length: 17 residues. Looked up from germline, CDR1 is MGHRA and CDR2 is YSYEKL. V trimming: 0 bases; J trimming: 7 bases; junction bases outside the gene matches: 10.

This clone appeared a few times. The chain joins TRBV5-4 to TRBJ2-5; D is uncertain. The J call may be incorrect, as the DNA end agrees better with TRBJ2-7. CDR1 and CDR2 from the germline V gene are SGHNT and YYREEE (reference sequence). The CDR3 has 14 amino acids. The CDR3 DNA reads TGTGCCAGCAGCTCCCCTTCCGCCTCCTACGAGCAGTACTTC. Translated: CASSSPSASYEQYF.

V usage is TRBV21-1 and J usage is TRBJ1-5; the tabulated D call, TRBD1, remains unverified against the DNA. TRBV21-1 is shown as a pseudogene. The CDR3 runs 20 residues. CDR3 coding DNA: TGTGCCAGCAGCAAAGTCCGAGGTAAGTGGACAGGAGATAGCAATCAGCCCCAGCATTTT. Translated, it gives CASSKVRGKWTGDSNQPQHF.

The rearrangement joins TRBV7-9 to TRBJ1-3; 7 nucleotides agree with TRBD1. The CDR3 is 16 amino acids. Per the germline V gene, CDR1 is SEHNR and CDR2 is FQNEAQ (reference sequence). V was pared by 3 bases and J by 0 bases, with 5 bases of the junction left unmatched. The CDR3 is CASSFTGARSGNTIYF. CDR3 nucleotide sequence: TGTGCCAGCAGCTTTACAGGGGCCCGCTCTGGAAACACCATATATTTT.

The chain has TRBV7-6 and TRBJ2-2; 7 positions agree with TRBD1. Germline CDR1 and CDR2: SGHVS and FNYEAQ. This CDR3 has 15 residues. V lost 3 bases and J lost 4; bases outside the gene matches: 5. The CDR3 protein is CASSFRQGSTGELFF. CDR3 nucleotide sequence: TGTGCCAGCAGCTTCAGACAGGGTTCCACCGGGGAGCTGTTTTTT.

The chain joins TRBV11-3 to TRBJ2-3; D is undetermined. The CDR3 totals 12 residues. V was trimmed by 4 bases and J by 3 bases, leaving 5 bases between them. Germline V gene sequence: CDR1 SGHNT, CDR2 YENEEA. In DNA form, the CDR3 reads TGTGCCAGCAGCTCCCGTACAGATACGCAGTATTTT. It yields the protein CASSSRTDTQYF.

This chain uses TRBV27 with TRBJ2-1; D is possibly TRBD2 (6 bases). This CDR3 has 15 amino acids. The V gene's germline CDR1 is MNHEY and CDR2 SMNVEV (reference sequence). Trimming pared 2 bases from V and 0 bases from J, leaving 8 bases between. CDR3 DNA sequence: TGTGCCAGCAGTTTAGGGACTGGCTCCTACAATGAGCAGTTCTTC. Its protein product is CASSLGTGSYNEQFF.

The gene calls are TRBV6-6 and TRBJ2-3; 8 bases are a match to TRBD1. CDR1 is MNHNY, CDR2 SVGAGI, per germline (reference sequence). Trimming took 6 bases from V and 0 from J; bases not matched to a gene: 2. The CDR3 totals 14 residues. CDR3 sequence reads: CASRGDRSTDTQYF. Here the CDR3 DNA reads TGTGCCAGCAGGGGGGACAGGAGCACAGATACGCAGTATTTT.

This clone was counted between two and nine times. The chain uses TRBV7-9 and TRBJ1-1; TRBD1 matches 7 bases. CDR3 length equals 15 residues. V trimming: 1 base; J trimming: 3 bases; junction bases outside the gene matches: 5. The V gene's germline CDR1 is SEHNR and CDR2 FQNEAQ (reference sequence). CDR3 nucleotide sequence: TGTGCCAGCAGCTTAGATGTAGGGGGCTACACTGAAGCTTTCTTT. Amino acids: CASSLDVGGYTEAFF.

The gene calls are TRBV19 and TRBJ2-7, with D unresolved. The CDR3 loop spans 16 amino acids. Germline CDR1 is LNHDA and CDR2 is SQIVND (reference sequence). V lost 6 bases and J lost 0, with 18 bases in between. CDR3 amino acids: CASSFQAGKSSYEQYF. The CDR3 coding sequence is TGTGCCAGTAGCTTCCAGGCAGGCAAAAGCTCCTACGAGCAGTACTTC. Combining the CDR3 with reference TRBV19 and TRBJ2-7 gives the whole variable domain DGGITQSPKYLFRKEGQNVTLSCEQNLNHDAMYWYRQDPGQGLRLIYYSQIVNDFQKGDIAEGYSVSREKKESFPLTVTSAQKNPTAFYLCASSFQAGKSSYEQYFGPGTRLTVT.

The chain has TRBV6-6 and TRBJ2-5; maybe TRBD2 (7 bases). The CDR3 has 16 amino acids. Germline CDR1 and CDR2: MNHNY and SVGAGI (reference sequence). V dropped 0 bases and J dropped 8 bases, with 19 bases sitting between them. For the CDR3, the DNA is TGTGCCAGCAGTTACTCAATGGCGGGGGACAAGAAAACCCAGTACTTC. It is translated as CASSYSMAGDKKTQYF.

This chain uses TRBV27 with TRBJ2-7; D ambiguous. This CDR3 contains 12 residues. Germline-derived CDR1 and CDR2 are MNHEY and SMNVEV (reference sequence). V lost 4 bases, J lost 1 base, and 5 bases lay in between. CDR3 sequence: CASSSQSYEQYF. In DNA form, the CDR3 reads TGTGCCAGCAGTTCCCAGTCCTACGAGCAGTACTTC.

The chain has TRBV9 and TRBJ2-1; maybe TRBD2 (6 bases). V lost 4 bases and J 2 bases, leaving 13 bases between the germline ends. Germline V gives CDR1 SGDLS, CDR2 YYNGEE. CDR3 length: 15 amino acids. This chain's CDR3 is CASSPWGGTYNEQFF. DNA of the CDR3: TGTGCCAGCAGCCCCTGGGGCGGGACCTACAATGAGCAGTTCTTC.

This clone was observed a handful of times. The V call is TRBV6-4, the J call TRBJ2-3; the D gene is possibly TRBD2 (6 bases). Trimming stripped 9 bases from V and 1 base from J, with 14 bases between. The CDR3 is 14 amino acids. Germline V CDR1 and CDR2: MRHNA, SNTAGT. The CDR3 region is CASAAVAGTDTQYF. The CDR3 nucleotides are TGTGCCAGTGCGGCGGTAGCGGGCACAGATACGCAGTATTTT.

CDR3 amino acids: CASSYSTGPYGYTF. CDR3 sequence (DNA): TGTGCCAGCAGTTACTCGACAGGGCCTTATGGCTACACCTTC. The rearrangement joins TRBV6-6 to TRBJ1-2, with 7 nucleotides matching TRBD1. J gave up 5 bases and V 0 bases, and 3 bases lay outside the gene matches. The germline V gene has CDR1 MNHNY and CDR2 SVGAGI (reference sequence). The CDR3 consists of 14 residues.

This chain uses TRBV27 with TRBJ2-3, with 14 bases fitting TRBD2. The ends lost 5 bases at V and 4 bases at J; junction bases unmatched: 17. Per germline, CDR1 MNHEY and CDR2 SMNVEV (reference sequence). The CDR3 totals 20 residues. The CDR3 coding sequence is TGTGCCAGCAGTCCCGGACTAGCGGGAGGCTTCATTACGAGGGCAGATACGCAGTATTTT. Amino acid sequence: CASSPGLAGGFITRADTQYF.

V usage is TRBV10-3 and J usage is TRBJ2-7; 7 bases fit TRBD2. V dropped 0 bases and J dropped 6; count of bases not matched to a gene: 2. Looked up from germline, CDR1 is ENHRY and CDR2 is SYGVKD. The CDR3 is made up of 13 amino acids. The CDR3: CAISESGRGEQYF. CDR3 DNA: TGTGCCATCAGTGAGTCGGGGAGGGGCGAGCAGTACTTC.

This clone appeared a few times. This rearrangement joins TRBV29-1 to TRBJ2-4; D might be TRBD2 (5 bases). V lost 0 bases, J lost 0 bases, and 9 bases lay in between. The CDR3 is 15 residues long. Germline assignment: CDR1 SQVTM and CDR2 ANQGSEA. The CDR3, as DNA: TGCAGCGTTGAAGATACGGGGTTAGCCAAAAACATTCAGTACTTC. It translates to CSVEDTGLAKNIQYF.